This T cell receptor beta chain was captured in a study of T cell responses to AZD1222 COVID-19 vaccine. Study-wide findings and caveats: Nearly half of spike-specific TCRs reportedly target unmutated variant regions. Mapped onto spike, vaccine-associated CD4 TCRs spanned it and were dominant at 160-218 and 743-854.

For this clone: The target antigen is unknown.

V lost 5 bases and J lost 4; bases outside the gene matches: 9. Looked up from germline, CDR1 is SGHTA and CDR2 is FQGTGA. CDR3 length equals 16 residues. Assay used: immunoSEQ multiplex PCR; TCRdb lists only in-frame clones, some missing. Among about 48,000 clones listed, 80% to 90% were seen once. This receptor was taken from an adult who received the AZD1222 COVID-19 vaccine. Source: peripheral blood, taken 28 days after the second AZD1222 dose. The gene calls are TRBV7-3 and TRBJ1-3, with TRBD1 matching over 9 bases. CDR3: CASSQGDREGGNTIYF. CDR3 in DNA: TGTGCCAGCAGCCAGGGGGACAGGGAGGGCGGAAACACCATATATTTT. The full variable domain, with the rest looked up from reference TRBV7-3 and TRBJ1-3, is GAGVSQTPSNKVTEKGKYVELRCDPISGHTALYWYRQSLGQGPEFLIYFQGTGAADDSGLPNDRFFAVRPEGSVSTLKIQRTERGDSAVYLCASSQGDREGGNTIYFGEGSWLTVV.